Each of the 23 T cell receptor beta chains below was sequenced from the same sample in a study of T cell changes during pregnancy in multiple sclerosis. Data came from immunoSEQ multiplex PCR; TCRdb stores just in-frame clones and leaves some out. The sample contains more than 55,000 clones, more than 80% of which appear only once. The input for sequencing was peripheral blood, taken in the third trimester of pregnancy. These receptors all stem from a female donor with multiple sclerosis, enrolled in a pregnancy study.

The genes are TRBV9 and TRBJ2-6; perhaps TRBD1 as D (6 bases). CDR1 is SGDLS, CDR2 YYNGEE, per germline. The V end lost 2 bases, the J end lost 0 bases, and 18 bases lay between the germline ends. The CDR3 length is 19 residues. The CDR3 DNA follows: TGTGCCAGCAGCGTCAGAACACAGGGTGTAAACTCTGGGGCCAACGTCCTGACTTTC. This sequence encodes CASSVRTQGVNSGANVLTF.

The chain recombines TRBV7-3 with TRBJ2-5; 7 bases are shared with TRBD1. The end of the DNA is better explained by TRBJ2-7, so the J call may be wrong. CDR3 size: 15 residues. CDR1 SGHTA and CDR2 FQGTGA come from the germline V gene. The CDR3 loop is CASSRGQVVSYEQYF. The CDR3 coding sequence is TGTGCCAGCAGCCGAGGACAGGTTGTCTCCTACGAGCAGTACTTC.

This clone was detected only once. V is TRBV7-3 and J is TRBJ2-3; tentatively, D is TRBD2 (7 bases). Germline-derived CDR1 and CDR2 are SGHTA and FQGTGA. Trimming took 5 bases from V and 3 from J, leaving 15 bases between them. This CDR3 contains 15 residues. The DNA for the CDR3 is TGTGCCAGCAGCCCTGGGGGGGGGCCAACAGATACGCAGTATTTT. Its translation is CASSPGGGPTDTQYF.

The rearrangement links TRBV5-6 to TRBJ2-7, with 12 bases identical to TRBD2. The germline gives CDR1 SGHDT, CDR2 YYEEEE. The CDR3 runs 16 residues. V was pared by 4 bases and J by 3 bases, with 8 bases of the junction left unmatched. The CDR3, as DNA: TGTGCCAGCAGCCCATCTAGCGGGAGGGCCCTCTACGAGCAGTACTTC. Translated, it gives CASSPSSGRALYEQYF.

The V call is TRBV19, the J call TRBJ2-4; D is perhaps TRBD2 (6 bases). The CDR3 is made up of 15 amino acids. Germline CDR1 LNHDA, CDR2 SQIVND (reference sequence). The V end was cut by 5 bases, the J end by 0 bases, with 11 bases between. The CDR3 DNA is TGTGCCAGTAGTCCAAGCGGGCTAGCCAAAAACATTCAGTACTTC. Translated: CASSPSGLAKNIQYF.

In regard to this clone: The sample has other DNA sequences that encode this CDR3 too. The rearrangement uses TRBV5-6 and TRBJ1-5; D ambiguous. The ends were cut back, 0 bases at V and 0 bases at J, with 7 bases in the middle. The CDR3 is 15 residues long. Germline lookup yields CDR1 SGHDT and CDR2 YYEEEE. The CDR3 DNA is TGTGCCAGCAGCTTGGGGCAGTATAGCAATCAGCCCCAGCATTTT. This codes for CASSLGQYSNQPQHF.

This rearrangement joins TRBV28 to TRBJ2-1; D is possibly TRBD1 (6 bases). The CDR3 has 17 residues. The V end was cut by 4 bases, the J end by 0 bases, with 16 bases between. Germline V gives CDR1 MDHEN, CDR2 SYDVKM. The DNA for the CDR3 is TGTGCCAGCAGTTCAGCAGGGGCGGGCGGCTCCTACAATGAGCAGTTCTTC. The encoded protein is CASSSAGAGGSYNEQFF.

The V gene is TRBV5-6, the J gene TRBJ2-7, with 9 bases matching TRBD2. The germline CDR1 and CDR2 sequences are SGHDT and YYEEEE. The CDR3 is made up of 14 amino acids. V shed 2 bases, J shed 5 bases, and the junction held 5 bases outside the gene matches. DNA of the CDR3: TGTGCCAGCAGCTTCGGCGGGAGGGTGGACGAGCAGTACTTC. It yields the protein CASSFGGRVDEQYF.

The V and J genes are TRBV10-3 and TRBJ1-3, with TRBD1 identical over 7 bases. V trimming: 9 bases; J trimming: 4 bases; junction bases outside the gene matches: 12. The CDR3 has 15 amino acids. Germline loops: CDR1 ENHRY, CDR2 SYGVKD. Written as DNA, the CDR3 is TGTGCCATAAGAGAATCGACAGGGTCCGGAAACACCATATATTTT. Its translation is CAIRESTGSGNTIYF.

The chain links TRBV6-6 to TRBJ2-7; tentatively, D is TRBD2 (5 bases). The V and J ends lost 0 bases and 4 bases respectively, with 7 bases between them. Germline V gene lookup returns CDR1 MNHNY and CDR2 SVGAGI (reference sequence). The CDR3 is made up of 13 amino acids. CDR3: CASSYSGEYEQYF. The CDR3 region has the DNA TGTGCCAGCAGTTACTCGGGAGAATACGAGCAGTACTTC.

The chain carries TRBV6-1 and TRBJ2-3; 7 bases align to TRBD2. Trimming took 7 bases from V and 4 from J; bases not matched to a gene: 11. This CDR3 region has 15 residues. Germline V gives CDR1 MNHNS, CDR2 SASEGT. This CDR3 reads CASNLKWGGSDTQYF. The CDR3 DNA reads as TGTGCCAGCAACCTAAAGTGGGGGGGGTCAGATACGCAGTATTTT.

V and J are TRBV7-9 and TRBJ2-1; TRBD2 matches at 13 bases. From germline, CDR1 is SEHNR and CDR2 FQNEAQ (reference sequence). J lost 5 bases, V lost 2 bases, and 12 bases had no gene match. The CDR3 contains 19 residues. This CDR3 reads CASSLLLGLAGVTDNEQFF. The DNA for the CDR3 is TGTGCCAGCAGCTTATTGTTAGGACTAGCGGGAGTAACTGACAATGAGCAGTTCTTC.

The chain carries TRBV10-2 and TRBJ2-3, with TRBD2 identical over 9 bases. Germline CDR1 reads WSHSY; CDR2 reads SAAADI. After removal of 3 bases from V and 4 bases from J, the junction contained 17 bases not matched to a gene. The CDR3 is 19 amino acids. This chain's CDR3 is CASSEEASGTYYQADTQYF. The CDR3 bases are TGCGCCAGCAGTGAAGAGGCTAGCGGGACCTACTACCAGGCAGATACGCAGTATTTT.

The chain is built from TRBV29-1 and TRBJ2-7, with a tentative D call TRBD2 (5 bases). Trimming took 6 bases from V and 4 from J, leaving 16 bases between them. Germline lookup yields CDR1 SQVTM and CDR2 ANQGSEA. The CDR3 contains 13 residues. CDR3 DNA sequence: TGCAGCGTGGGCGGGCCTCGGAGTTACGAGCAGTACTTC. This gives the protein CSVGGPRSYEQYF.

By share of the sample, this clone is medium-sized (0.01 to 0.1%). The chain carries TRBV5-6 and TRBJ1-2; D ambiguous. Germline V gives CDR1 SGHDT, CDR2 YYEEEE. This CDR3 has 15 residues. Trimming shortened V by 0 bases and J by 8 bases, and 17 bases separated the two germline ends. The CDR3: CASSLEGVSNEGYTF. The CDR3 nucleotides read TGTGCCAGCAGCTTGGAGGGAGTCAGCAATGAGGGCTACACCTTC.

V usage is TRBV9 and J usage is TRBJ2-6; perhaps TRBD1 as D (5 bases). Between the trimmed V and J ends, which lost 0 bases and 0 bases, there was a span of 7 bases. CDR1 and CDR2 from the germline V gene are SGDLS and YYNGEE. CDR3 size: 16 residues. This CDR3 is CASSVGQLSGANVLTF. CDR3 nucleotide sequence: TGTGCCAGCAGCGTAGGACAGCTCTCTGGGGCCAACGTCCTGACTTTC.

The chain combines TRBV4-3 with TRBJ1-4; TRBD1 matches 7 bases. The germline V gene has CDR1 LGHNA and CDR2 YSLEER. Trimming cost V 0 bases and J 3 bases; bases outside gene matches: 10. This CDR3 has 18 amino acids. In nucleotides, the CDR3 is TGCGCCAGCAGCCAAGATCTCGGGACAGCTATCTCTAATGAAAAACTGTTTTTT. It codes for CASSQDLGTAISNEKLFF.

The chain is built from TRBV30 and TRBJ1-3; 9 bases map to TRBD1. Germline values: CDR1 GTSNPN, CDR2 SVGIG (reference sequence). This CDR3 comprises 13 residues. J lost 7 bases, V lost 3 bases, and 4 bases had no gene match. The CDR3, as DNA: TGTGCCTGGAGGGGACAGGGAATGAACACCATATATTTT. Translation: CAWRGQGMNTIYF.

V usage is TRBV13 and J usage is TRBJ2-2; 9 bases align to TRBD1. Per the germline V gene, CDR1 is PRHDT and CDR2 is FYEKMQ (reference sequence). V shed 5 bases, J shed 1 base, and the junction held 5 bases outside the gene matches. CDR3 length: 16 amino acids. For the CDR3, the DNA is TGTGCCAGCAGCGAAAAGGACAGGGGGAACACCGGGGAGCTGTTTTTT. Encoded protein: CASSEKDRGNTGELFF. Based on the CDR3 plus reference TRBV13 and TRBJ2-2, the full variable domain is AAGVIQSPRHLIKEKRETATLKCYPIPRHDTVYWYQQGPGQDPQFLISFYEKMQSDKGSIPDRFSAQQFSDYHSELNMSSLELGDSALYFCASSEKDRGNTGELFFGEGSRLTVL.

In its sample, this clone is medium-sized. The chain recombines TRBV10-3 with TRBJ1-1; 9 bases match TRBD1. The CDR3 has 13 residues. Germline V lookup: CDR1 ENHRY, CDR2 SYGVKD. Unmatched junction bases numbered 5, after V lost 7 bases and J lost 5 bases. CDR3 amino acids: CAITGDRETEAFF. The CDR3 DNA follows: TGTGCCATCACCGGGGACAGGGAAACTGAAGCTTTCTTT.

The V call is TRBV29-1, the J call TRBJ2-3; 9 positions agree with TRBD2. Trimming cost V 6 bases and J 1 base; bases outside gene matches: 2. Germline CDR1 SQVTM, CDR2 ANQGSEA. This CDR3 comprises 13 residues. CDR3 protein: CSVKRGGTDTQYF. In nucleotides, the CDR3 is TGCAGCGTCAAGCGGGGGGGCACAGATACGCAGTATTTT.

The rearrangement uses TRBV7-8 and TRBJ1-6; tentative D call: TRBD1 (5 bases). Trimming took off 10 bases at V and 10 bases at J, with 17 bases between the two ends. Germline values: CDR1 SGHVS, CDR2 FQNEAQ. The CDR3 loop spans 13 amino acids. The chain's CDR3 is CATKEGVGSPLHF. The CDR3 nucleotides are TGTGCCACAAAGGAAGGGGTCGGCTCACCCCTCCACTTT.

The chain links TRBV28 to TRBJ2-3, with 7 bases matching TRBD2. The CDR3 is 16 residues long. Per germline, CDR1 MDHEN and CDR2 SYDVKM. The trim removed 3 bases at V and 0 bases at J, leaving 6 bases unmatched. The CDR3 coding sequence is TGTGCCAGCAGTTTGAACGGCGGGAGCAGCACAGATACGCAGTATTTT. Protein: CASSLNGGSSTDTQYF.